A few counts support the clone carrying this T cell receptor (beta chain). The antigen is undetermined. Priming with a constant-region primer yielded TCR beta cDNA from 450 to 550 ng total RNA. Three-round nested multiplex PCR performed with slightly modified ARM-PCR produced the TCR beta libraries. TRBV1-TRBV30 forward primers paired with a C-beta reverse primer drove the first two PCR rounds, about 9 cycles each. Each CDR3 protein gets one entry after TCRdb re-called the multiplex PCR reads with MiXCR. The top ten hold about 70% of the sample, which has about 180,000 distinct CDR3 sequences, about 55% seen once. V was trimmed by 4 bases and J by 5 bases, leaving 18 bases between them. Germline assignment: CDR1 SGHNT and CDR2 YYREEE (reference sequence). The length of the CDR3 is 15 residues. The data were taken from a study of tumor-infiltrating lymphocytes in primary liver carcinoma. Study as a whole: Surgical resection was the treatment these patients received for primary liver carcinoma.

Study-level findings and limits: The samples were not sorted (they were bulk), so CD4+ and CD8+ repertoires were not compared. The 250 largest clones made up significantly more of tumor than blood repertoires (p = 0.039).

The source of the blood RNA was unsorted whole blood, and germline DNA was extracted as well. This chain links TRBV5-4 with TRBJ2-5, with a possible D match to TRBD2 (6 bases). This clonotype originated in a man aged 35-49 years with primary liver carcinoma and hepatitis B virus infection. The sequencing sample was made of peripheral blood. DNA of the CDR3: TGTGCCAGCAGCCGGGACCTCCAGGAGGGCGAGACCCAGTACTTC. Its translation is CASSRDLQEGETQYF.